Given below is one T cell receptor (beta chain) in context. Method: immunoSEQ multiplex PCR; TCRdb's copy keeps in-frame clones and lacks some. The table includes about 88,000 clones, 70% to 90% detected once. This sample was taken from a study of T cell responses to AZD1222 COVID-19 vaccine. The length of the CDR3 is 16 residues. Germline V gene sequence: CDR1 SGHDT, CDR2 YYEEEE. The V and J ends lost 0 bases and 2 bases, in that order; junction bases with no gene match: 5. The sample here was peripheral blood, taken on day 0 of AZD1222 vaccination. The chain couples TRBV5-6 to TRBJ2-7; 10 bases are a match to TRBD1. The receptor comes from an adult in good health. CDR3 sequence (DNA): TGTGCCAGCAGCTTGGCCTCCGGGACAGGGGCCTACGAGCAGTACTTC. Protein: CASSLASGTGAYEQYF.